What follows describes a single T cell receptor beta chain. The sample originates from a study of blood T cell repertoires in COVID-19. About the study: The study drew acute and convalescent COVID-19 samples from the United States, Italy and Spain.

The method was immunoSEQ multiplex PCR; TCRdb's version includes in-frame clones alone and lacks a portion of them. Of 200,000 to 250,000 clones listed, just under 85% were seen once; the top ten hold about 8%. With 8 bases removed from V and 7 bases from J, the gap between germline ends came to 12 bases. The CDR3 has 13 residues. CDR1 is LNHDA and CDR2 is SQIVND in the germline V gene (reference sequence). This receptor was identified in a woman aged 50 to 60 with active or convalescent COVID-19. The specimen was peripheral blood. The rearrangement joins TRBV19 to TRBJ1-6; D is possibly TRBD1 (6 bases). This CDR3 reads CASEQGLNSPLHF. The CDR3 coding sequence is TGTGCCAGTGAACAGGGACTAAATTCACCCCTCCACTTT. Full variable domain (outside the CDR3, taken from reference TRBV19 and TRBJ1-6): DGGITQSPKYLFRKEGQNVTLSCEQNLNHDAMYWYRQDPGQGLRLIYYSQIVNDFQKGDIAEGYSVSREKKESFPLTVTSAQKNPTAFYLCASEQGLNSPLHFGNGTRLTVT.